Shown below are 24 T cell receptor beta chains from a single sample sequenced in a study of beta chain features in type 1 diabetes. Broader study findings: Patients with Type 1 diabetes showed moderately but significantly shorter TCRB CDR3s in all four CD4+ subsets.

Reverse transcribing all isolated RNA meant expressed TCRB transcripts were sequenced. Clones were sequenced by immunoSEQ multiplex PCR, and TCRdb holds only the in-frame ones, with some missing. The data contain 250,000 to 350,000 clones, 14% of them singletons. The antigens these receptors bind are not known. Input material: naive CD4+ T cells from blood. Receptor source: a man aged 30-40 years with type 1 diabetes.

This clone was seen once. The CDR3 loop is CASSSRLASSEQFF. In DNA, the CDR3 is TGTGCCAGCAGCTCAAGACTAGCGAGTAGTGAGCAGTTCTTC. The V call is TRBV7-8, the J call TRBJ2-1; 8 bases match TRBD2. CDR1 and CDR2 (germline): SGHVS, FQNEAQ. CDR3 length: 14 residues. V lost 4 bases and J lost 9; bases outside the gene matches: 8.

The J gene is TRBJ2-7, the V gene TRBV11-1, with TRBD1 matching over 7 bases. The CDR3 loop spans 16 amino acids. J gave up 3 bases and V 4 bases, and 12 bases lay outside the gene matches. Germline V CDR1 and CDR2: SGHAT, FQDESV (reference sequence). The CDR3 is CASSSGPGTDLYEQYF. The CDR3 coding sequence is TGTGCCAGCAGCTCCGGCCCCGGGACAGACCTCTACGAGCAGTACTTC.

The chain carries TRBV18 and TRBJ2-7; 8 bases line up with TRBD2. V shed 6 bases and J 2 bases; nucleotides not matched to a gene: 3. This CDR3 is 13 amino acids long. Germline V gene lookup returns CDR1 KGHSH and CDR2 LQKENI. CDR3 residues: CASSVAGPYEQYF. CDR3 coding DNA: TGTGCCAGCTCTGTAGCGGGACCCTACGAGCAGTACTTC.

This clone was detected only a few times. The rearrangement uses TRBV2 and TRBJ1-1; 8 nucleotides match TRBD1. Germline CDR1 and CDR2: SNHLY and FYNNEI. The CDR3 contains 14 residues. V lost 5 bases and J lost 1; bases outside the gene matches: 3. The CDR3 here is CASSSGTGNTEAFF. The CDR3 region has the DNA TGTGCCAGCAGTTCCGGGACAGGGAACACTGAAGCTTTCTTT.

The genes are TRBV19 and TRBJ1-1, with D uncertain. V lost 7 bases and J 1 base, leaving 13 bases between the germline ends. Germline assignment: CDR1 LNHDA and CDR2 SQIVND (reference sequence). This CDR3 is 14 amino acids long. The CDR3 loop is CASKVGSSNTEAFF. The CDR3 DNA reads as TGTGCCAGTAAGGTGGGCAGCTCGAACACTGAAGCTTTCTTT.

In this sample, this clone turned up a few times. The gene calls are TRBV2 and TRBJ2-1; 10 nucleotides align to TRBD1. Germline V CDR1 and CDR2: SNHLY, FYNNEI. This CDR3 contains 14 residues. V gave up 7 bases and J gave up 6 bases; unmatched junction bases: 6. CDR3 sequence reads: CASNRDRGGNEQFF. In nucleotides, the CDR3 is TGTGCCAGCAACCGGGACAGGGGAGGCAATGAGCAGTTCTTC.

This clone was detected only a few times. The chain is built from TRBV4-2 and TRBJ1-1, with D tentatively TRBD1 (6 bases). Trimming took 8 bases from V and 4 from J, leaving 17 bases between them. The germline CDR1 and CDR2 sequences are LGHNA and YNFKEQ. The CDR3 covers 14 residues. CDR3 sequence (DNA): TGTGCCAGCCGTTACAGGGAGAGGATCACTGAAGCTTTCTTT. It codes for CASRYRERITEAFF.

This clone has a handful of counts. The chain recombines TRBV5-1 with TRBJ1-2; a weak D match, TRBD1 (5 bases). The CDR3 covers 15 residues. V lost 0 bases and J lost 5, with 14 bases in between. Germline CDR1 is SGHRS and CDR2 is YFSETQ. CDR3 bases: TGCGCCAGCAGCTTGGCAGGCAGGGAAGAGTATGGCTACACCTTC. Its translation is CASSLAGREEYGYTF. Drawing the rest from reference TRBV5-1 and TRBJ1-2, the complete variable domain is KAGVTQTPRYLIKTRGQQVTLSCSPISGHRSVSWYQQTPGQGLQFLFEYFSETQRNKGNFPGRFSGRQFSNSRSEMNVSTLELGDSALYLCASSLAGREEYGYTFGSGTRLTVV.

This clone was counted only a few times. The chain uses TRBV5-4 and TRBJ2-5; no definite D call. Germline lookup yields CDR1 SGHNT and CDR2 YYREEE (reference sequence). This CDR3 spans 14 amino acids. Trimming cost V 0 bases and J 0 bases, with 6 bases left between them. The CDR3 reads CASSLARYQETQYF. In DNA form, the CDR3 reads TGTGCCAGCAGCTTGGCCAGGTACCAAGAGACCCAGTACTTC.

The chain employs TRBV5-4 and TRBJ2-6; possibly TRBD1 for D (6 bases). Germline loops: CDR1 SGHNT, CDR2 YYREEE (reference sequence). V shed 7 bases and J shed 4 bases, with 12 bases lying between them. The CDR3 is made up of 14 amino acids. The chain's CDR3 is CASAPGTGANVLTF. The CDR3 bases are TGTGCCAGCGCCCCAGGGACAGGGGCCAACGTCCTGACTTTC.

V and J are TRBV5-1 and TRBJ2-3; 11 bases are shared with TRBD2. The V gene end was trimmed by 2 bases and the J gene end by 6 bases; junction bases not matched to a gene: 5. CDR1 and CDR2 (germline): SGHRS, YFSETQ. The CDR3 is 15 residues long. CDR3 in DNA: TGCGCCAGCAGCTTCACTAGCGGGAGCGGGGATACGCAGTATTTT. Translated, it gives CASSFTSGSGDTQYF.

The gene calls are TRBV7-9 and TRBJ2-1; weak D call: TRBD2 (6 bases). V was trimmed by 5 bases and J by 14 bases, leaving 19 bases between them. The CDR3 has 13 amino acids. CDR1 is SEHNR and CDR2 is FQNEAQ in the germline V gene (reference sequence). For the CDR3, the DNA is TGTGCCAGCAGCCTTTTAGGCGGGAAGGGTGAGTTCTTC. Protein product: CASSLLGGKGEFF.

This clone was detected only a few times. The chain is built from TRBV18 and TRBJ2-3; tentative D call: TRBD2 (5 bases). The germline V gene encodes CDR1 KGHSH and CDR2 LQKENI. V lost 6 bases and J lost 4, with 8 bases in between. The CDR3 runs 12 residues. The CDR3 DNA reads TGTGCCAGCTCCGCGGACTCAGATACGCAGTATTTT. This encodes CASSADSDTQYF.

DNA for the CDR3: TGTGCCAGCAGTCGGGAGTTCTCCTACGAGCAGTACTTC. This encodes CASSREFSYEQYF. The chain recombines TRBV6-1 with TRBJ2-7, with D tentatively TRBD2 (6 bases). Germline assignment: CDR1 MNHNS and CDR2 SASEGT. Trimming took off 5 bases at V and 0 bases at J, with 8 bases between the two ends. The CDR3 length is 13 residues.

This sequence joins TRBV7-9 and TRBJ2-3; D perhaps matches TRBD1 (6 bases). This CDR3 is 17 amino acids long. Trimming removed 5 bases at V and 4 bases at J, with 22 bases between. Germline assignment: CDR1 SEHNR and CDR2 FQNEAQ (reference sequence). CDR3 bases: TGTGCCAGCAGCCCTAGACAGGCCCCCGCTCGCCCAGATACGCAGTATTTT. This translates into CASSPRQAPARPDTQYF.

The chain has TRBV28 and TRBJ1-3, with 10 bases lining up with TRBD1. The CDR3 consists of 15 residues. Germline CDR1 and CDR2: MDHEN and SYDVKM. The V gene end was trimmed by 3 bases and the J gene end by 6 bases; junction bases not matched to a gene: 5. CDR3 bases: TGTGCCAGCAGTTTTCCGGGGACAGGGGAAAACACCATATATTTT. Amino acid sequence: CASSFPGTGENTIYF.

V and J are TRBV29-1 and TRBJ2-7, with 12 bases identical to TRBD2. V shed 0 bases, J shed 4 bases, and the junction held 4 bases outside the gene matches. The CDR3 is 15 residues long. Germline V gene sequence: CDR1 SQVTM, CDR2 ANQGSEA. As DNA, the CDR3 is TGCAGCGTTGAAGAGGGTCTAGCGGGAGGGTACGAGCAGTACTTC. Protein sequence: CSVEEGLAGGYEQYF.

DNA of the CDR3: TGTGCCAGCAGCCCCTACGGGACACAACTTCGGCCCCAGCATTTT. Encoded protein: CASSPYGTQLRPQHF. The rearrangement links TRBV7-8 to TRBJ1-5, with D possibly TRBD1 on 6 matching bases. The germline V and J ends were trimmed by 5 bases and 9 bases, with 20 bases remaining between them. There are 15 residues in the CDR3. Germline-derived CDR1 and CDR2 are SGHVS and FQNEAQ.

This clone was seen more than once but under ten times. This rearrangement joins TRBV5-4 to TRBJ2-7, with 9 bases fitting TRBD1. The CDR3 totals 15 residues. CDR1 is SGHNT, CDR2 YYREEE, per germline (reference sequence). V lost 2 bases to trimming and J lost 1 base; unmatched junction nucleotides: 4. The CDR3, as DNA: TGTGCCAGCAGCTTTAGAGGGACAGGGTCCTACGAGCAGTACTTC. This codes for CASSFRGTGSYEQYF.

This clone was observed a few times. V gene TRBV9 combines with J gene TRBJ2-7, with 8 bases lining up with TRBD1. Trimming at V came to 3 bases and at J to 2 bases, leaving 4 bases not matched to a gene. The CDR3 has 14 residues. Germline CDR1 and CDR2: SGDLS and YYNGEE. CDR3 amino acids: CASSADRVAYEQYF. As DNA, the CDR3 is TGTGCCAGCAGCGCGGACAGGGTAGCCTACGAGCAGTACTTC.

The sample holds a few counts of this clone. V is TRBV18 and J is TRBJ2-3, with D hard to call. The germline gives CDR1 KGHSH, CDR2 LQKENI. CDR3 length equals 15 residues. V shed 1 base and J shed 2 bases, with 10 bases lying between them. CDR3 bases: TGTGCCAGCTCACCACGAGAAGTCCTCACAGATACGCAGTATTTT. It codes for CASSPREVLTDTQYF.

This clone occurred a few times. The chain uses TRBV28 and TRBJ2-2; 8 bases match TRBD1. From germline, CDR1 is MDHEN and CDR2 SYDVKM. J was trimmed by 1 base and V by 5 bases; bases with no gene match: 6. The CDR3 has 16 residues. CDR3 sequence: CASSPSGQGNTGELFF. The CDR3 region has the DNA TGTGCCAGCAGTCCTTCCGGACAGGGGAACACCGGGGAGCTGTTTTTT.

The chain recombines TRBV5-1 with TRBJ2-7, with D possibly matching TRBD1 (5 bases). This CDR3 has 15 amino acids. V was trimmed by 2 bases and J by 4 bases, leaving 16 bases between them. From germline, CDR1 is SGHRS and CDR2 YFSETQ. The chain's CDR3 is CASSFGSQGLYEQYF. The CDR3 DNA reads as TGCGCCAGCAGCTTTGGCAGCCAGGGTTTGTACGAGCAGTACTTC.

CDR3 residues: CASSPFASSKNTGELFF. The CDR3 DNA reads as TGTGCCAGCAGCCCCTTCGCGTCTAGCAAAAACACCGGGGAGCTGTTTTTT. The J gene is TRBJ2-2, the V gene TRBV7-2, with D tentatively TRBD2 (5 bases). The V end was cut by 5 bases, the J end by 2 bases, with 18 bases between. Germline V gives CDR1 SGHTA, CDR2 FQGNSA. The CDR3 loop spans 17 amino acids.